This T cell receptor beta chain is drawn from a study of cytomegalovirus exposure and HLA in healthy donors. General study points: Later on, an analysis tied roughly 17,000 TCR beta sequences to HLA alleles at 0.05 false discovery rate. Sequencing likely caused a cluster of highly shared sequence variants.

On this clone itself: The antigen remains unidentified.

PCR employed 60 Vbeta and 13 Jbeta primers. Methods used by the authors: An analysis performed later counted 60 million to 90 million unique TCR beta chains (roughly 11 million of them shared). The data were produced by immunoSEQ multiplex PCR, yet TCRdb's version contains in-frame clones alone and is incomplete. Clone size and the V and J calls come from that table; the DNA yielded D and trimming. The table lists 95,000 to 150,000 clones, about three fifths of them singletons. Per germline, CDR1 SGHKS and CDR2 YYEKEE (reference sequence). The V end was cut by 4 bases, the J end by 0 bases, with 11 bases between. The length of the CDR3 is 15 residues.

The chain has TRBV5-5 and TRBJ1-3; D uncertain. The sequence was collected from a woman between 40 and 55 years old in good health and CMV-seropositive. Sequenced material: PBMCs. CDR3 in amino acids: CASSPPPVSGNTIYF. The CDR3 DNA sequence: TGTGCCAGCAGCCCCCCCCCAGTCTCTGGAAACACCATATATTTT.